The text below deals with one T cell receptor beta chain. It lacks a known antigen. No quality values exist for individual bases; no much larger clone is one base distant. These data originate in a study of blood T cell repertoires in COVID-19 (TCRdb year 2020). Turning to the overall study: Samples covering the acute and convalescent phases of COVID-19 were provided by collaborators in the United States, Italy and Spain. The prospective study material was composed of cDNA or gDNA derived from T cells, B-cell-depleted T cells, or PBMCs. Deeply sampled blood TCRbeta repertoires from subjects exposed to, actively infected with, or recovered from COVID-19 were included in the dataset. The repertoires were released in a freely available public database meant as a resource for research on the immune response to SARS-CoV-2. Samples were obtained from the ongoing ImmuneRACE study (first 160 participants) and from approximately 1,200 subjects provided by 6 global collaborators. Nearly every sample came with metadata listing a de-identified subject ID, COVID-19 status, age in years and sex. HLA class I and class II types, where available, came from metadata supplied by the sample provider rather than from assay-based typing.

The CDR3 has 15 amino acids, counting the end cysteine and phenylalanine. Only the CDR3 region is kept as DNA, spanning 45 bases read in frame from base 1. V trim: 4 bases; J trim: 2 bases; unmatched bases: 7. In the germline V gene, CDR1 corresponds to SGHRS and CDR2 to YFSETQ. In Seattle, one collaborating source enrolled patients while the infection was active and tracked those patients longitudinally over the course of disease. The collaborating institutions used their own protocols to collect whole blood in K2EDTA tubes. Collaborator samples were shipped for TCRbeta analysis as frozen whole blood, isolated PBMCs, or DNA extracted from either sample type. On the study overall, not on this receptor specifically: The amount of clinical and demographic metadata varied by source and participant and was provided uncurated.

The immunoSEQ Assay, a bias-controlled multiplex PCR, was used to amplify TCRbeta CDR3 regions from genomic DNA. The paper's data handling went like this. Within the assay, amplification of reference gene primers was used to estimate how many nucleated cells each sample contained. To quantify the absolute abundance of each unique TCRbeta CDR3 rearrangement, sequence reads were collapsed and filtered. For each sample, productive Simpson clonality was calculated as the square root of Simpson's diversity index across productive rearrangements. In its TCRdb copy, this immuneACCESS table keeps in-frame sequences only and misses some clones. Where compared with another copy, unresolved V genes explain less than half of these, and the others have no known cause. V and J calls and clone size follow that table, whereas D and trimming were derived from the DNA. The sample profile shows some 200,000 clones; around 80% of them were found once. 8% to 11% of the sample comes from the top ten.

The rearrangement combines TRBV5-1 with TRBJ1-1, with 8 bases aligning to TRBD1. This clonotype was obtained from a woman older than 75 with COVID-19, enrolled during active disease. The sequenced material came from peripheral blood. The CDR3 protein: CASSQGQDRNTEAFF. The sequenced DNA: TGCGCCAGCAGCCAGGGACAGGACCGAAACACTGAAGCTTTCTTT. When the CDR3 is completed using the reference TRBV5-1 and TRBJ1-1 genes on either side, the full variable domain is KAGVTQTPRYLIKTRGQQVTLSCSPISGHRSVSWYQQTPGQGLQFLFEYFSETQRNKGNFPGRFSGRQFSNSRSEMNVSTLELGDSALYLCASSQGQDRNTEAFFGQGTRLTVV.